This is a list of T cell receptor beta chains from one sample in a study of blood T cell repertoires in COVID-19. Repertoires were generated with immunoSEQ multiplex PCR, while TCRdb's copy carries only in-frame clones and drops some. Here the sample spans over 250,000 clones, 80% to 95% being singletons. Sequenced material: PBMCs or T cells enriched from blood (not recorded which). The source is a woman aged 25-40 years who had recovered from COVID-19. Each CDR3 is given with its conserved first and last residue.

>TRBV18|TRBJ1-4
CASSPPGGTFGKLFF
>TRBV5-6|TRBJ2-7
CASSLLGDSPYEQYF
>TRBV7-2|TRBJ2-2
CASSLARTGVTGELFF
>TRBV28|TRBJ2-7
CASSNRQGAREQYF
>TRBV7-9|TRBJ2-7
CASSPTSGRKYF
>TRBV5-4|TRBJ1-1
CASTKQENTEAFF
>TRBV20-1|TRBJ2-3
CSASLDRVSTDTQYF
>TRBV28|TRBJ1-1
CASRPRTGRGTEAFF
>TRBV7-8|TRBJ2-7
CASSLAGTGGYEQYF
>TRBV3-1/TRBV3-2|TRBJ1-3
CASSFRGEREGNTIYF
>TRBV19|TRBJ1-1
CASSTRTGGAGGEAFF
>TRBV25-1|TRBJ1-1
CASSESTGVSNTEAFF
>TRBV9|TRBJ2-6
CASSVVSSGANVLTF
>TRBV7-3|TRBJ2-5
CASSQGVAGGEETQYF
>TRBV4-3|TRBJ2-7
CASSQGLLAGSPEQYF
>TRBV5-1|TRBJ2-2
CASSTGQAGELFF
>TRBV4-3|TRBJ2-2
CASSQDWRGLPTGELFF
>TRBV9|TRBJ1-1
CASSVDTNTEAFF
>TRBV6-5|TRBJ1-3
CASSTPRQGGNTIYF
>TRBV5-5|TRBJ2-7
CASSLGQGPYEQYF
>TRBV5-4|TRBJ2-3
CASTFGGTSGRFDTQYF
>TRBV28|TRBJ2-3
CGGRDSHTDTQYF
>TRBV3-1/TRBV3-2|TRBJ2-2
CASSQASGRATGELFF
>TRBV9|TRBJ2-7
CASSVGGNRYEQYF
>TRBV20-1|TRBJ2-1
CSASPLPGGTYNEQFF
>TRBV19|TRBJ1-2
CASSSGTGANYGYTF
>TRBV19|TRBJ2-2
CASSIGWTFIEDTGELFF
>TRBV5-4|TRBJ2-2
CASSSGQGTAGANTGELFF
>TRBV2|TRBJ1-1
CASSRTGVGTEAFF
>TRBV12-3/TRBV12-4|TRBJ2-7
CASRGLAGGEQYF
>TRBV19|TRBJ2-1
CASMPTSSSHKQFF
>TRBV27|TRBJ2-5
CASSLRRGETQYF
>TRBV30|TRBJ2-5
CAWSPSGNQETQYF
>TRBV6-6|TRBJ2-2
CASSYEGVGTGELFF
>TRBV7-9|TRBJ2-3
CASSPNGLAPDTQYF
>TRBV24-1|TRBJ1-2
CATSDFGTDYGYTF
>TRBV5-8|TRBJ1-2
CASSKDRVGYGYTF
>TRBV7-9|TRBJ1-1
CASSLGRTGKNTEAFF
>TRBV6-5|TRBJ2-7
CASESSGPYEQYF
>TRBV9|TRBJ1-6
CASSVGVGGGSPLHF
>TRBV19|TRBJ2-3
CASSSYRGSASTDTQYF
>TRBV6-1|TRBJ2-5
CASSEERGLAGGETQYF
>TRBV2|TRBJ2-3
CASSTRTGGSDTQYF
>TRBV30|TRBJ1-6
CAFRDLTGSPLHF